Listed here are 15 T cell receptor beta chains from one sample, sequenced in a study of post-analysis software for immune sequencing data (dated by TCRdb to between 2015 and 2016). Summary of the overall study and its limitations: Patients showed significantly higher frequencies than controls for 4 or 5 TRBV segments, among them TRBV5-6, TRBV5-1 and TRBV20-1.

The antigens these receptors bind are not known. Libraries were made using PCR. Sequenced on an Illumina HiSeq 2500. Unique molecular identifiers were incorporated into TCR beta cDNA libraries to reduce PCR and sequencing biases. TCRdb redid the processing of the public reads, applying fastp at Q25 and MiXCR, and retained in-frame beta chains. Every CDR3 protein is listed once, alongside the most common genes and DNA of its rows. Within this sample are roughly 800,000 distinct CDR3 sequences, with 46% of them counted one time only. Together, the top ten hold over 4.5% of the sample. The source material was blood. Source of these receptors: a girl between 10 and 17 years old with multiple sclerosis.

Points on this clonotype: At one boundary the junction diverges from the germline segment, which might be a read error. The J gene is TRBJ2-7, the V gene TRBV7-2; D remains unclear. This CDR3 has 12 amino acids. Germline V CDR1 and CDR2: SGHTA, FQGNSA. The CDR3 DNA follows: TGTGCCAGCGGCTTCCCAGGTAACGAGCAGTACTTC. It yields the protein CASGFPGNEQYF.

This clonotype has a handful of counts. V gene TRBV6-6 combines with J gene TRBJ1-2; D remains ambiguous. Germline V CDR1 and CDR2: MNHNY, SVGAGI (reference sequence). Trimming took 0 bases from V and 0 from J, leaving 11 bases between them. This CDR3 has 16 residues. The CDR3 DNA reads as TGTGCCAGCAGTTACTCGAAGCCCAGATCTAACTATGGCTACACCTTC. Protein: CASSYSKPRSNYGYTF.

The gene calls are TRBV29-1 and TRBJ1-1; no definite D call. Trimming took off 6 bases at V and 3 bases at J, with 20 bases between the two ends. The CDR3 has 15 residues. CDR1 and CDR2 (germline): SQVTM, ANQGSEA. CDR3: CSVRPTWALDTEAFF. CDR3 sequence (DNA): TGCAGCGTCCGTCCTACCTGGGCCCTTGACACTGAAGCTTTCTTT.

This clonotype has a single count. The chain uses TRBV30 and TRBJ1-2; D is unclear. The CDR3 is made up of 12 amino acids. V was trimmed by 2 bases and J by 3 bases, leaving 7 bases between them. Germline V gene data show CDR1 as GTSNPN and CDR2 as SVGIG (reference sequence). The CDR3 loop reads CAWSHWDYGYTF. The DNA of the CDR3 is TGTGCCTGGAGTCACTGGGACTATGGCTACACCTTC.

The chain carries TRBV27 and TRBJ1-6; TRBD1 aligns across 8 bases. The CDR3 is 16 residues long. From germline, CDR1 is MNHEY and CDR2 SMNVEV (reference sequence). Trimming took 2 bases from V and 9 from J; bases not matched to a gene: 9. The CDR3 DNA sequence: TGTGCCAGCAGTTTACGGGGTGCGGACAGGGTTTCACCCCTCCACTTT. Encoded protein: CASSLRGADRVSPLHF.

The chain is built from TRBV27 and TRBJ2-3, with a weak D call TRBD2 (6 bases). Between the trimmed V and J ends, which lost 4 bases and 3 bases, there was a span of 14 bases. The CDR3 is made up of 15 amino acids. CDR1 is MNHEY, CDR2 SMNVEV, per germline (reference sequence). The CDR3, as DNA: TGTGCCAGCAGTTCCACGCGGGACGGTACAGATACGCAGTATTTT. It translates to CASSSTRDGTDTQYF.

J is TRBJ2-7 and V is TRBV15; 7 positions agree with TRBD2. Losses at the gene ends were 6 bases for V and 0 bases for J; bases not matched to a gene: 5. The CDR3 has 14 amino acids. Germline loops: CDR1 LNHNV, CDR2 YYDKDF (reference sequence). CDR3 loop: CATRPGGSSYEQYF. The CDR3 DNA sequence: TGTGCCACCAGGCCGGGAGGTAGCTCCTACGAGCAGTACTTC.

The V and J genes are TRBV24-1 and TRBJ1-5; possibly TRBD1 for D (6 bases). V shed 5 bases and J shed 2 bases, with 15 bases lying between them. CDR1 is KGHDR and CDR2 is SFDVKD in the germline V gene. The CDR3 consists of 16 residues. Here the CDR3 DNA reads TGTGCCACCAGTGGTGGGGGCAGTTGGGGCAATCAGCCCCAGCATTTT. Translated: CATSGGGSWGNQPQHF.

The CDR3 DNA follows: TGTGCCAGCAGCTTAGCCAGGGGTCACGAGCAGTACTTC. This codes for CASSLARGHEQYF. The rearrangement links TRBV11-2 to TRBJ2-7; D might be TRBD1 (6 bases). Germline V lookup: CDR1 SGHAT, CDR2 FQNNGV. This CDR3 has 13 residues. Deletions cut 1 base from V and 5 bases from J, with 9 bases between.

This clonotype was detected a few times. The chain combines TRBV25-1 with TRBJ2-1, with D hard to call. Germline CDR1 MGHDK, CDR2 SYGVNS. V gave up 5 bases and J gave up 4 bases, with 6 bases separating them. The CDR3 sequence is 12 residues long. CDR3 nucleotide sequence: TGTGCCAGCAGTAGGCCGTACAATGAGCAGTTCTTC. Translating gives CASSRPYNEQFF.

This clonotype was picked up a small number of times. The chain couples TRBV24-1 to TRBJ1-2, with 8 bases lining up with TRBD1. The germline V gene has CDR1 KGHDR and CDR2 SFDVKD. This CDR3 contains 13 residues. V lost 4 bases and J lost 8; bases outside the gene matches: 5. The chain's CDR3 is CATSEGTGSGYTF. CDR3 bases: TGTGCCACCAGTGAAGGGACAGGATCCGGCTACACCTTC.

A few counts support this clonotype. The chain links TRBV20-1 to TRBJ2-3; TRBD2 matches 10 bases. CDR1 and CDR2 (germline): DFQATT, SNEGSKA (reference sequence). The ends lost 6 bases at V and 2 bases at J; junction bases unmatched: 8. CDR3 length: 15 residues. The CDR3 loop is CSASLLAGPTDTQYF. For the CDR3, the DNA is TGCAGTGCCTCACTACTAGCGGGACCCACAGATACGCAGTATTTT.

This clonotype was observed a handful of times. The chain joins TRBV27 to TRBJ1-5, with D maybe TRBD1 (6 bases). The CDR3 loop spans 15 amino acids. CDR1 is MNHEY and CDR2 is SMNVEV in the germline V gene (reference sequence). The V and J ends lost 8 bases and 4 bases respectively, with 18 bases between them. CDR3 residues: CASRPQGRRNQPQHF. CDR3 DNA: TGTGCCAGCCGTCCTCAGGGGAGGAGAAATCAGCCCCAGCATTTT.

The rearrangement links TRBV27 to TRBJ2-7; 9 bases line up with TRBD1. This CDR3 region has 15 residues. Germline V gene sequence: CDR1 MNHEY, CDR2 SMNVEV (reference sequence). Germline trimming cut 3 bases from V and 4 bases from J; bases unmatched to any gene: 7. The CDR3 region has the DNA TGTGCCAGCAGTTTCGGGACAGGGACATCGTACGAGCAGTACTTC. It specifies CASSFGTGTSYEQYF.

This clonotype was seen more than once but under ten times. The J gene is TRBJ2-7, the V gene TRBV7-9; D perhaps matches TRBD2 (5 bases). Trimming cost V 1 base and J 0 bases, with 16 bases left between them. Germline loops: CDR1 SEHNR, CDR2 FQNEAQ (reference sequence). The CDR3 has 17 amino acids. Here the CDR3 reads CASSLGGQGRFSYEQYF. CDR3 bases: TGTGCCAGCAGCTTAGGCGGCCAAGGGAGATTCTCCTACGAGCAGTACTTC.